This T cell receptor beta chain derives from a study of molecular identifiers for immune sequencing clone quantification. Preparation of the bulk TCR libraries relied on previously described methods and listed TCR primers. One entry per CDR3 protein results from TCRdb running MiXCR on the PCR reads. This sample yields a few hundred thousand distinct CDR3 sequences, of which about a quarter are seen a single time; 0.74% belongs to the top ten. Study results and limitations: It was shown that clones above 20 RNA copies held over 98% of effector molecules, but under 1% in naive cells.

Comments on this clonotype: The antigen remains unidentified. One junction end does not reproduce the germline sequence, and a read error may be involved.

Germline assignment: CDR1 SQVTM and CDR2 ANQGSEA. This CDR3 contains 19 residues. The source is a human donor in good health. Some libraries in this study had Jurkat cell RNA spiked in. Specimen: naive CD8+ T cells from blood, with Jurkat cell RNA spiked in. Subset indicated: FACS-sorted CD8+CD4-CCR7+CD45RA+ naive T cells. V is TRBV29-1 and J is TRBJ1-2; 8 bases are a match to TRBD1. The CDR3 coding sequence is TGCAGCGTTGAAGCCCTAGACCCCCGACAGGGGTACTTGGACTATGGCTACATCTTC. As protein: CSVEALDPRQGYLDYGYIF.